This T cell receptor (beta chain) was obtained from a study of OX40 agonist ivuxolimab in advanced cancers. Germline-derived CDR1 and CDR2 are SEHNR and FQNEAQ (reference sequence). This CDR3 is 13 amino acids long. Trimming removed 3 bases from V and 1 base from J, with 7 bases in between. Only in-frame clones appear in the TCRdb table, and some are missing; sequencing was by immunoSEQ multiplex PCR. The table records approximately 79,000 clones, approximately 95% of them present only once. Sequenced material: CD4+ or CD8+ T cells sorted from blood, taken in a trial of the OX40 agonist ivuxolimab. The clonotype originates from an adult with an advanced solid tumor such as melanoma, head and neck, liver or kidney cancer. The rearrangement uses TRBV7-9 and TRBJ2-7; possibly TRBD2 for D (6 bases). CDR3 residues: CASSFGGSYEQYF. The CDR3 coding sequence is TGTGCCAGCAGCTTCGGGGGATCCTACGAGCAGTACTTC. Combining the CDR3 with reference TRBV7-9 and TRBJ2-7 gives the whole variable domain DTGVSQNPRHKITKRGQNVTFRCDPISEHNRLYWYRQTLGQGPEFLTYFQNEAQLEKSRLLSDRFSAERPKGSFSTLEIQRTEQGDSAMYLCASSFGGSYEQYFGPGTRLTVT.